This TCR beta chain was recorded in a study of cytomegalovirus exposure and HLA in healthy donors. The PCR contained 60 Vbeta and 13 Jbeta primers. The table came from immunoSEQ multiplex PCR; TCRdb's copy has only in-frame clones and leaves some out. The sample includes 60,000 to 75,000 clones, 80% to 90% of them seen just once. The CDR3 has 20 residues. V gave up 0 bases and J gave up 1 base; unmatched junction bases: 8. CDR1 MDHEN and CDR2 SYDVKM come from the germline V gene. Sequencing used PBMCs. The TCR comes from a woman aged 25 to 39 in good health and CMV-seropositive. This chain connects TRBV28 to TRBJ2-1, with 14 bases aligning to TRBD2. The CDR3 region is CASSLWGLAGEGVSYNEQFF. The CDR3 DNA reads TGTGCCAGCAGTTTATGGGGACTAGCGGGAGAGGGCGTTTCCTACAATGAGCAGTTCTTC.